What follows are 5 T cell receptor beta chains derived from one specimen sequenced in a study of stem cell transplantation in POMP-related autoinflammatory disease. Measured with immunoSEQ multiplex PCR; TCRdb has only the in-frame clones, and not every one. Here the sample spans tens of thousands of clones, approximately 91% being singletons. Sequencing was performed on CD4+ T cells from PBMCs, taken after stem cell transplantation. Source of these receptors: a human patient with POMP-related autoinflammation and immune dysregulation (PRAID). Some T cells may be the graft donor's.

The V and J genes are TRBV7-9 and TRBJ2-5; TRBD1 agrees at 7 bases. Germline loops: CDR1 SEHNR, CDR2 FQNEAQ (reference sequence). The CDR3 contains 15 residues. Trimming cost V 10 bases and J 1 base; bases outside gene matches: 12. Here the CDR3 DNA reads TGTGCCACCGATCTCCGGGACAGCCTCCAAGAGACCCAGTACTTC. It yields the protein CATDLRDSLQETQYF.

DNA of the CDR3: TGTGCCAGCAGTGAACAGGGGGTTAATGAAAAACTGTTTTTT. Its translation: CASSEQGVNEKLFF. V and J are TRBV2 and TRBJ1-4, with 7 bases that match TRBD1. The CDR3 runs to 14 residues. CDR1 SNHLY and CDR2 FYNNEI come from the germline V gene. The J segment lost 4 bases and the V segment lost 2 bases, leaving 1 base of the junction unmatched.

This chain links TRBV30 with TRBJ1-3; D is unclear. Germline CDR1 is GTSNPN and CDR2 is SVGIG (reference sequence). V lost 5 bases and J lost 2, with 13 bases in between. There are 14 residues in the CDR3. As DNA, the CDR3 is TGTGCCTGGTACCGGGGTCTGCCTGGAAACACCATATATTTT. It encodes CAWYRGLPGNTIYF.

This chain uses TRBV19 with TRBJ2-2; D is unclear. The ends were cut back, 5 bases at V and 6 bases at J, with 13 bases in the middle. From germline, CDR1 is LNHDA and CDR2 SQIVND (reference sequence). CDR3 length equals 14 residues. The CDR3 nucleotides read TGTGCCAGTAGTTTCCGGCCCCATTCCGGGGAGCTGTTTTTT. This sequence encodes CASSFRPHSGELFF.

V usage is TRBV2 and J usage is TRBJ2-1; D is perhaps TRBD2 (5 bases). This CDR3 contains 12 residues. Per germline, CDR1 SNHLY and CDR2 FYNNEI. V was shortened by 6 bases and J by 10 bases, with 13 bases between the two germline ends. The CDR3 coding sequence is TGTGCCAGCAGCGTCGTGACGGGGGAGCAGTTCTTC. Translating gives CASSVVTGEQFF.